This is a list of T cell receptor beta chains from one sample in a study of monozygotic twins with inflammatory bowel disease. For each CDR3 protein, TCRdb gives one entry from its re-call of the 5' RACE reads, without DNA. In total, the table holds over 120,000 distinct CDR3 sequences. The sample taken for sequencing was blood. The receptors come from a human donor with ulcerative colitis or Crohn's disease, or a healthy co-twin of an affected twin (not recorded which). Both conserved end residues are part of each CDR3.

V	J	CDR3
TRBV11-2	TRBJ1-5	CASSTRTGAGSNQPQHF
TRBV6-2/TRBV6-3	TRBJ1-1	CASSYYRRITFNTEAFF
TRBV7-6	TRBJ1-4	CASSRSRGRGEKLFF
TRBV30	TRBJ1-2	CAWSPSRNNNGYTF
TRBV28	TRBJ1-5	CASRMGQRSNQPQHF
TRBV7-9	TRBJ2-2	CASSPTEVTGELFF
TRBV10-3	TRBJ2-2	CAISDLLRTSGNTGELFF
TRBV2	TRBJ2-3	CASSRLALSTDTQYF
TRBV29-1	TRBJ1-1	CSVVVLQDSEAFF
TRBV7-2	TRBJ2-2	CASSWDRTNTGELFF
TRBV27	TRBJ1-1	CASSYLPGQRNTEAFF